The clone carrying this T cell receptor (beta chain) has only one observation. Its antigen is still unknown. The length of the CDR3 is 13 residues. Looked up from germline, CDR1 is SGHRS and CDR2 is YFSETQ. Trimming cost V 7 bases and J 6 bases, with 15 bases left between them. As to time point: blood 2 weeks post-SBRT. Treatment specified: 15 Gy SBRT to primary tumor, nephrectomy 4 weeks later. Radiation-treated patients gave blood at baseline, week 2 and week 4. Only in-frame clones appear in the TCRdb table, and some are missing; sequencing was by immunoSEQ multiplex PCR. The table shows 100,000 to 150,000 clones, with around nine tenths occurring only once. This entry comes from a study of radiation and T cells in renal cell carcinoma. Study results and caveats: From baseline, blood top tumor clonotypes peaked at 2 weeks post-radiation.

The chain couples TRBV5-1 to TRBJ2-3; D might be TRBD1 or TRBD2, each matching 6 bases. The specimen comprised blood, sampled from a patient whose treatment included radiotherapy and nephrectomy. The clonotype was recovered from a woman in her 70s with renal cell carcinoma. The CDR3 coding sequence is TGCGCCAGCTGCGAGATAGGGGGGGATACGCAGTATTTT. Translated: CASCEIGGDTQYF. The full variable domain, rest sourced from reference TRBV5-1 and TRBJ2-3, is KAGVTQTPRYLIKTRGQQVTLSCSPISGHRSVSWYQQTPGQGLQFLFEYFSETQRNKGNFPGRFSGRQFSNSRSEMNVSTLELGDSALYLCASCEIGGDTQYFGPGTRLTVL.